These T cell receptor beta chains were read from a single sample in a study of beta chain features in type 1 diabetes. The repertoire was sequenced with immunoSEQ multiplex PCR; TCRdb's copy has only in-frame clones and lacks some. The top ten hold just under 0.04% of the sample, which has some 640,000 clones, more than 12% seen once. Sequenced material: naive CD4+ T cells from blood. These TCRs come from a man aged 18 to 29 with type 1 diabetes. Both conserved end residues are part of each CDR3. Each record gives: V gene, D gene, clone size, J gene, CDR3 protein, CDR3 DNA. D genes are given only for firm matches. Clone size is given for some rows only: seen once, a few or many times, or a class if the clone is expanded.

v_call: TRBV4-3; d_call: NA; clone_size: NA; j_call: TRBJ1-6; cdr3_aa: CASSQDGGDSPLHF; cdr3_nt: TGCGCCAGCAGCCAAGATGGAGGAGATTCACCCCTCCACTTT
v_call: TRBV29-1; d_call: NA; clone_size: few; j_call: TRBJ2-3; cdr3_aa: CSVRLESSTDTQYF; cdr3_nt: TGCAGCGTGCGACTGGAGAGTAGCACAGATACGCAGTATTTT
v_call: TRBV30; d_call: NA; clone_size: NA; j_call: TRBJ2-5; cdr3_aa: CAWSVAGPETQYF; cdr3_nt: TGTGCCTGGAGTGTAGCGGGCCCGGAGACCCAGTACTTC
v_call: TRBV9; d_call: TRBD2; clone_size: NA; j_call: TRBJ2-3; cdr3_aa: CASSVGAGGNTDTQYF; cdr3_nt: TGTGCCAGCAGCGTAGGGGCGGGAGGAAACACAGATACGCAGTATTTT
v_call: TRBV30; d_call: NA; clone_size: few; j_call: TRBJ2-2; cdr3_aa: CAWSVTSYTGELFF; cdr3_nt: TGTGCCTGGAGTGTTACCAGCTACACCGGGGAGCTGTTTTTT
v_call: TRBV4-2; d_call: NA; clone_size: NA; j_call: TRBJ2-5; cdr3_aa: CASSQDKASRPGAQYF; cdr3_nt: TGTGCCAGCAGCCAAGATAAGGCTAGTCGCCCTGGGGCCCAGTACTTC
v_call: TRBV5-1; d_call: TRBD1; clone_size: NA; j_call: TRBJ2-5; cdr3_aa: CASSGGQSQETQYF; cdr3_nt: TGCGCCAGCAGCGGGGGACAGTCCCAAGAGACCCAGTACTTC
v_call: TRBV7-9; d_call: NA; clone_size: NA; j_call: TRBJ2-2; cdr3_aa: CASSLGSGSTNTGELFF; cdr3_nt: TGTGCCAGCAGCTTAGGGAGCGGGTCCACGAACACCGGGGAGCTGTTTTTT
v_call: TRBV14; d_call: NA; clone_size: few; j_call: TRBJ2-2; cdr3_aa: CASSQGNTGELFF; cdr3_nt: TGTGCCAGCTCACAGGGGAACACCGGGGAGCTGTTTTTT
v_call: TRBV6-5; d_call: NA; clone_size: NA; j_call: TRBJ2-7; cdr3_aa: CASSYAHQQYF; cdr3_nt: TGTGCCAGCAGTTACGCCCACCAGCAGTACTTC
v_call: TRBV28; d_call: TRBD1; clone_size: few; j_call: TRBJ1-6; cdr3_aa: CASTSGQGIPLHF; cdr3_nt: TGTGCCAGCACCTCGGGACAGGGAATCCCCCTCCACTTT
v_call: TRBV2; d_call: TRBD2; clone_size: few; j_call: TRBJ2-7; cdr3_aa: CASSALTSGRDEQYF; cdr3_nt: TGTGCCAGCAGTGCCCTGACTAGCGGGAGAGATGAGCAGTACTTC
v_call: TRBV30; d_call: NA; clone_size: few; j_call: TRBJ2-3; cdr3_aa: CAWSLRGARVGTDTQYF; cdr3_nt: TGTGCCTGGAGTTTGAGAGGGGCCAGGGTGGGCACAGATACGCAGTATTTT
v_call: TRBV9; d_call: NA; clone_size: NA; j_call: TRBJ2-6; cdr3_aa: CASSGQVAGANVLTF; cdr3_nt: TGTGCCAGCAGCGGACAGGTAGCTGGGGCCAACGTCCTGACTTTC
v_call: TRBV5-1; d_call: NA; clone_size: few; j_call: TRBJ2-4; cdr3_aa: CASSLAPAGEDIQYF; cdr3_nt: TGCGCCAGCAGCTTGGCTCCTGCCGGTGAGGACATTCAGTACTTC
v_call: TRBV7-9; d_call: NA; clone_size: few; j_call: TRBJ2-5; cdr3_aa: CASTQPERAQETQYF; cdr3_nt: TGTGCCAGCACCCAACCCGAGAGGGCCCAAGAGACCCAGTACTTC
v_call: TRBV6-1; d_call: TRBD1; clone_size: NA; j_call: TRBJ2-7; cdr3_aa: CASRPGQSYEQYF; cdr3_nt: TGTGCCAGCAGACCGGGACAGTCCTACGAGCAGTACTTC
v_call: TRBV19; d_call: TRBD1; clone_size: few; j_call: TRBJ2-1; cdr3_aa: CASRDRVAPSQWNEQFF; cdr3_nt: TGTGCCAGCCGGGACAGGGTAGCGCCCTCCCAATGGAATGAGCAGTTCTTC
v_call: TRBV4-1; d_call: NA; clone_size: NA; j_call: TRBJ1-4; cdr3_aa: CASRDTSNEKLFF; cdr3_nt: TGCGCCAGTCGAGACACTTCTAATGAAAAACTGTTTTTT
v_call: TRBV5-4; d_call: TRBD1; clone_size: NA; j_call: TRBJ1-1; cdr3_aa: CASSGGQGDHTEAFF; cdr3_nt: TGTGCCAGCAGCGGGGGACAGGGGGACCACACTGAAGCTTTCTTT
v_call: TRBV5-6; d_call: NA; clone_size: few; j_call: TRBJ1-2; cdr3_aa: CASSPGSNYGYTF; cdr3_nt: TGTGCCAGCAGCCCCGGGTCGAACTATGGCTACACCTTC
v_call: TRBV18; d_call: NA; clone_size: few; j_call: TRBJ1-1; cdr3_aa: CAQKGDKNTEAFF; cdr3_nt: TGTGCTCAGAAGGGGGACAAGAACACTGAAGCTTTCTTT
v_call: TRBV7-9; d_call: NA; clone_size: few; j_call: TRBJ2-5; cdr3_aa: CASSLTGNQETQYF; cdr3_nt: TGTGCCAGCAGCTTAACGGGGAACCAAGAGACCCAGTACTTC
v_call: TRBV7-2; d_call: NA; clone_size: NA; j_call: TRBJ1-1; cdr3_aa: CASSREVTEAFF; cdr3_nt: TGTGCCAGCAGCCGAGAGGTAACTGAAGCTTTCTTT
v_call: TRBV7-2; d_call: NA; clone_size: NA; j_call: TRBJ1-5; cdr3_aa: CASSPAGNSNQPQHF; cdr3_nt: TGTGCCAGCAGCCCCGCGGGAAATAGCAATCAGCCCCAGCATTTT
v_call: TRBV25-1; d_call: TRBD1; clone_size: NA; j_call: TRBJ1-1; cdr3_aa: CASSDSRTGIMNTEAFF; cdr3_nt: TGTGCCAGCAGTGATTCCCGGACAGGGATTATGAACACTGAAGCTTTCTTT
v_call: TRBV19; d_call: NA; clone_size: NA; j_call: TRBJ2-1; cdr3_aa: CASTQDWTYNEQFF; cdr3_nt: TGTGCCAGTACCCAGGACTGGACCTACAATGAGCAGTTCTTC
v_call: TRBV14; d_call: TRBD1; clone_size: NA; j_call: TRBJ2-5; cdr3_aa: CASSATGGSPGETQYF; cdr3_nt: TGTGCCAGCAGCGCGACAGGGGGCTCTCCGGGAGAGACCCAGTACTTC
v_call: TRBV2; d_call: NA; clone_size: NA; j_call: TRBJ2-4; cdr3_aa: CASGPSPIVIQYF; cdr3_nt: TGTGCCAGCGGCCCCAGCCCGATCGTCATTCAGTACTTC
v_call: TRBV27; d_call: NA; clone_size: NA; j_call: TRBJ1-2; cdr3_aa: CASSPRTNYGYTF; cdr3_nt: TGTGCCAGCAGTCCCAGGACTAACTATGGCTACACCTTC
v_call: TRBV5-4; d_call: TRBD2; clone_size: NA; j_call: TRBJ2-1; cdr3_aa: CASSPGGGLAENEQFF; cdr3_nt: TGTGCCAGCAGCCCTGGGGGGGGACTAGCGGAGAATGAGCAGTTCTTC
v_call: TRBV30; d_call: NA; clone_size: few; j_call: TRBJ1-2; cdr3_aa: CASPRGGAFYGYTF; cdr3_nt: TGTGCCTCCCCACGAGGGGGGGCATTCTATGGCTACACCTTC
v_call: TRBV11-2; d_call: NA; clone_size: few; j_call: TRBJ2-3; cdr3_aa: CASSFGFKDTQYF; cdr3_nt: TGTGCCAGCAGCTTCGGGTTTAAAGATACGCAGTATTTT